What follows is one TCR beta chain and its context. The target antigen is unknown. The data originate from a study of cytomegalovirus exposure and HLA in healthy donors. 60 Vbeta and 13 Jbeta primers were used in PCR. Some clones are missing from TCRdb's copy, which holds only in-frame ones; the method was immunoSEQ multiplex PCR. The sample contains 150,000 to 200,000 clones, 82% of which appear only once. V gave up 5 bases and J gave up 10 bases; unmatched junction bases: 8. CDR1 and CDR2 (germline): WNHNN, SYGVQD (reference sequence). CDR3 length: 13 amino acids. Findings and caveats of the study: CMV serostatus was the only immune exposure information that was available.

The TCR was taken from a male donor in good health and CMV-seropositive. The sequenced sample was PBMCs. The chain employs TRBV10-1 and TRBJ2-1; 7 bases are a match to TRBD1. The CDR3 nucleotides are TGCGCCAGCAGTCACGGGACAGCAGCCGAGCAGTTCTTC. Translated: CASSHGTAAEQFF.